Reported below is one T cell receptor (beta chain). Its antigen is not known. This sample stems from a study of cytomegalovirus exposure and HLA in healthy donors. Overall study context: HLA-typed donors contributed approximately 92 million unique TCRs, which were held in an early data release.

The PCR employed 60 Vbeta primers together with 13 Jbeta primers. How the authors handled the data: An analysis that came later counted 80 million or so unique TCR beta chains, approximately 10 million shared. Method: immunoSEQ multiplex PCR; TCRdb's copy keeps in-frame clones and lacks some. From that table come the V and J calls and clone size; the DNA was used to work out D and trimming. The sample has some 160,000 clones, around four fifths seen once. Broader study findings: Exclusion applied to some V segments, including TRBV6-2 and TRBV6-3, as they were indistinguishable.

CDR3 length equals 13 residues. CDR1 and CDR2 from the germline V gene are MRHNA and SNTAGT. The V gene end was trimmed by 7 bases and the J gene end by 2 bases; junction bases not matched to a gene: 2. The receptor's source is a male donor in good health and CMV-seronegative. This chain joins TRBV6-4 and TRBJ2-7; 10 bases map to TRBD1. The material sequenced was PBMCs. The CDR3 reads CASTGQGTYEQYF. The CDR3 DNA is TGTGCCAGCACGGGACAGGGGACCTACGAGCAGTACTTC.